These T cell receptor beta chains were read from a single sample in a study of regulatory T cells in long-lasting Graves disease. TCRdb re-derived calls from the multiplex PCR reads in MiXCR, one entry per CDR3 protein. The sample contains 620,000 or so distinct CDR3 sequences, roughly 15% of which appear only once. The same data also went into a second study, on T cells in Graves' hyperthyroidism and ophthalmopathy.

Material: peripheral blood mononuclear cells (PBMCs), obtained at new diagnosis, from a patient treated with antithyroid drugs. The receptors here all came from a woman under 40 with Graves disease. Each CDR3 is given with its conserved first and last residue. Rows give clone size only sometimes, using once, few, many, or a class for an expanded clone.

size | J | V | CDR3
many | TRBJ2-3 | TRBV7-3 | CASSLKVHRSSTDTQYF
NA | TRBJ2-1 | TRBV28 | CASSWHEQFF
many | TRBJ2-5 | TRBV24-1 | CATSDSGTGQETQYF
NA | TRBJ1-2 | TRBV24-1 | CATSDNRDGAFYGYTF
many | TRBJ2-1 | TRBV7-2 | CASSLDSGSNEQFF
many | TRBJ2-7 | TRBV15 | CATSREQRTYEQYF
NA | TRBJ1-2 | TRBV27 | CASSFGGWYGYTF
NA | TRBJ2-3 | TRBV29-1 | CSVDPEGTQYF
many | TRBJ2-5 | TRBV24-1 | CATSDSTGRPQYF
NA | TRBJ2-2 | TRBV5-1 | CASSLGSGQWNTGELFF
NA | TRBJ2-7 | TRBV6-5 | CASSYPDRGREQYF
many | TRBJ2-3 | TRBV6-5 | CASSYFGLEDTQYF
few | TRBJ1-3 | TRBV25-1 | CASTPGTGNTIYF
many | TRBJ1-5 | TRBV12-3/TRBV12-4 | CASSLVTGSTQPQHF
many | TRBJ1-5 | TRBV28 | CASSTRESGNQPQHF
NA | TRBJ2-3 | TRBV29-1 | CSVDSPGKLVRTDTQYF
many | TRBJ1-5 | TRBV30 | CAWSADEVQPQHF
few | TRBJ2-7 | TRBV7-3 | CASSNQGSGLYEQYF
NA | TRBJ1-4 | TRBV7-9 | CASGSYATNEKLFF
many | TRBJ2-1 | TRBV5-8 | CASSLDPTGWEQFF
few | TRBJ2-4 | TRBV30 | CAWSRESVAKNIQYF
many | TRBJ2-2 | TRBV12-3/TRBV12-4 | CASSRGANTGELFF
many | TRBJ1-2 | TRBV12-3/TRBV12-4 | CASSPETGGYGYTF
NA | TRBJ2-7 | TRBV11-2 | CASSMGLAGGYEQYF
few | TRBJ1-1 | TRBV18 | CASSRRTGVGVNTEAFF